This T cell receptor beta chain is drawn from a study of beta chain features in type 1 diabetes. Study overall: Age, gender and cell yields were similar between patients and healthy donors. Study-wide results and limits: Moderate yet significant TCRB CDR3 shortening was seen in Type 1 diabetes patients in all four CD4+ subsets. VDJ junctions in type 1 diabetes patients carried more deletions and fewer insertions.

The whole isolated RNA underwent reverse transcription, so sequencing captured expressed TCRB transcripts. Assay: immunoSEQ multiplex PCR; the TCRdb copy retains only in-frame clones and omits some. The sample lists roughly 700,000 clones; about an eighth were seen once. In its sample, this clone was seen a few times. Its antigen is unknown. Other nucleotide sequences in the sample specify the same CDR3. There was one heparinised blood draw per donor, averaging about 110 mL. Populations obtained by sorting all exceeded 98% purity. CDR1 is SGHAT and CDR2 is FQNNGV in the germline V gene. The CDR3 has 13 residues. V lost 1 base, J lost 3 bases, and 5 bases lay in between.

Sequenced: naive CD4+ T cells from blood. This chain joins TRBV11-2 and TRBJ2-3; D unclear. The clonotype originates from a man younger than 35 with type 1 diabetes. The CDR3 DNA is TGTGCCAGCAGCTTAGGAACTACAGATACGCAGTATTTT. Residues: CASSLGTTDTQYF.